Below, 28 T cell receptor beta chains from the same sample are listed, as sequenced in a study of CD8+CD57+ T cells in acquired aplastic anemia. Genomic DNA, the template, was used for profiling of the TCR beta VDJ and CDR3. TCRdb fed the reads into MiXCR, producing one record per CDR3 protein. The profile shows 200,000 to 300,000 distinct CDR3 sequences, roughly 82% of them singletons. Patients chosen for sequencing had shown CD8+CD57+ cell expansion by flow cytometry. Material for sequencing was sorted CD4+, CD8+, or CD8+CD57+ T cells (not recorded which) from PBMCs. Every receptor here comes from a human donor with aplastic anemia.

The chain links TRBV7-9 to TRBJ1-2, with TRBD1 as a possible D gene (6 bases). V gave up 3 bases and J gave up 11 bases, with 25 bases separating them. The CDR3 covers 16 residues. Germline assignment: CDR1 SEHNR and CDR2 FQNEAQ (reference sequence). The CDR3 loop reads CASSFERSGGGYEYTF. CDR3 in DNA: TGTGCCAGCAGCTTTGAAAGAAGCGGGGGGGGCTATGAGTACACCTTC.

The chain recombines TRBV5-5 with TRBJ2-7; 7 bases agree with TRBD1. Per germline, CDR1 SGHKS and CDR2 YYEKEE (reference sequence). V trimming: 0 bases; J trimming: 5 bases; junction bases outside the gene matches: 8. The CDR3 totals 15 residues. The CDR3 region is CASSLDRGLPHEQYF. The CDR3, as DNA: TGTGCCAGCAGCTTGGACAGGGGCCTGCCCCACGAGCAGTACTTC.

V is TRBV15 and J is TRBJ2-5, with TRBD2 matching over 13 bases. The CDR3 is made up of 16 amino acids. The trim removed 3 bases at V and 2 bases at J, leaving 3 bases unmatched. Looked up from germline, CDR1 is LNHNV and CDR2 is YYDKDF (reference sequence). The CDR3 loop is CATSSATSGGQETQYF. CDR3 in DNA: TGTGCCACCAGCAGTGCGACTAGCGGGGGGCAAGAGACCCAGTACTTC.

This chain joins TRBV7-9 and TRBJ2-3; possible D gene TRBD2, 6 bases. Trimming removed 0 bases at V and 13 bases at J, with 17 bases between. The CDR3 has 14 amino acids. CDR1 is SEHNR and CDR2 is FQNEAQ in the germline V gene (reference sequence). The CDR3 DNA reads as TGTGCCAGCAGCTTAGCGGGAGGTGCCGGGACGGAGTATTTT. This translates into CASSLAGGAGTEYF.

In regard to this clonotype: Because it lacks the conserved phenylalanine or tryptophan at the end, this CDR3 is likely a read error. No DNA is shown, since the ends of the CDR3 on it are uncertain; the CDR3 is the one TCRdb lists. The chain is built from TRBV7-8 and TRBJ2-1; the table assigns TRBD2, which was not confirmed against the DNA. Germline CDR1 SGHVS, CDR2 FQNEAQ. A total of 16 residues make up the CDR3, ends included. The CDR3 region is CASSLAGGTDTEYFGP.

The gene calls are TRBV7-8 and TRBJ1-4; D is undetermined. Germline CDR1 is SGHVS and CDR2 is FQNEAQ. CDR3 size: 15 residues. V lost 0 bases, J lost 17 bases, and 22 bases lay in between. DNA for the CDR3: TGTGCCAGCAGCTTAGCGGGAGGTCCCAATGAGCAGTATTTTTTT. This encodes CASSLAGGPNEQYFF.

Remarks on this clonotype: Germline and junction disagree at one end, which may indicate a read error. The V and J genes are TRBV9 and TRBJ2-5; no clear D. Germline CDR1 is SGDLS and CDR2 is YYNGEE. This CDR3 comprises 12 residues. CDR3 sequence: CASSVGPETQYF. The CDR3 nucleotides are TGTGCCAGCAGCGTAGGGCCAGAGACCCAGTATTTC.

J is TRBJ2-7 and V is TRBV7-4; D gene uncertain. Germline CDR1 is SGHVT and CDR2 is SQSDAQ. The CDR3 runs to 13 residues. V was pared by 1 base and J by 12 bases, with 16 bases between. The CDR3 coding sequence is TGTGCCAGCAGCTTAGAGACCACGCCCGATACGTACTTC. It is translated as CASSLETTPDTYF.

This clonotype was observed at least ten times. V and J are TRBV9 and TRBJ2-2, with D perhaps TRBD2 (5 bases). V gave up 4 bases and J gave up 7 bases, with 14 bases separating them. CDR3 length equals 14 residues. Germline loops: CDR1 SGDLS, CDR2 YYNGEE. The DNA for the CDR3 is TGTGCCAGCAGCCCACCAGGTGGGAGCGGGGAGCTGTTTTTT. This codes for CASSPPGGSGELFF.

V is TRBV19 and J is TRBJ2-3; 7 nucleotides align to TRBD2. V shed 1 base and J 13 bases; nucleotides not matched to a gene: 11. The CDR3 runs 14 residues. Germline CDR1 is LNHDA and CDR2 is SQIVND (reference sequence). The CDR3 here is CASSIASGAYTEYF. The CDR3 bases are TGTGCCAGTAGTATAGCTAGCGGAGCCTACACTGAGTATTTT.

About this clonotype itself: No conserved phenylalanine or tryptophan is present at the end of the CDR3, so a read error is the likely explanation. The V and J genes are TRBV5-6 and TRBJ2-2; 7 bases agree with TRBD2. V shed 0 bases and J 2 bases; nucleotides not matched to a gene: 1. Germline V gives CDR1 SGHDT, CDR2 YYEEEE. The CDR3 runs 15 residues. The CDR3 is CASSLGEGNTGELFL. CDR3 DNA: TGTGCCAGCAGCTTGGGGGAGGGTAACACCGGGGAGCTGTTTCTT.

As regards this clonotype: The CDR3 carries no conserved terminal phenylalanine or tryptophan, so it likely arises from a read error. Because the CDR3's place on the DNA is in doubt, the DNA is left out and the CDR3 is given as listed by TCRdb. The chain combines TRBV7-8 with TRBJ2-3; the table assigns TRBD1, which was not confirmed against the DNA. Germline V gene lookup returns CDR1 SGHVS and CDR2 FQNEAQ. The CDR3 totals 13 residues, both ends included. CDR3 protein: CASSFGPDGTPPS.

For this clonotype: The CDR3 end shows no conserved phenylalanine or tryptophan, and so a read error is likely. The DNA is omitted, as the CDR3 cannot be located on it reliably, and the CDR3 follows TCRdb's listing. The V gene is TRBV7-9, the J gene TRBJ2-1; whether TRBD1, the table's D call, matches the DNA was not checked. Germline CDR1 reads SEHNR; CDR2 reads FQNEAQ (reference sequence). The CDR3 has 13 amino acids, counting both end residues. The CDR3 region is CASSGQGNVGSAK.

The rearrangement uses TRBV10-3 and TRBJ1-4; maybe TRBD1 (5 bases). This CDR3 contains 15 residues. The V end lost 0 bases, the J end lost 1 base, and 6 bases lay between the germline ends. CDR1 is ENHRY and CDR2 is SYGVKD in the germline V gene. The CDR3 protein is CAISESGETNEKLFF. In DNA, the CDR3 is TGTGCCATCAGTGAGTCGGGGGAAACTAATGAAAAACTGTTTTTT.

V usage is TRBV7-3 and J usage is TRBJ2-5; D is possibly TRBD1 (6 bases). This CDR3 has 14 amino acids. The ends were cut back, 4 bases at V and 14 bases at J, with 23 bases in the middle. The germline gives CDR1 SGHTA, CDR2 FQGTGA. The CDR3 here is CASSWQGMGNSGYF. The CDR3 region has the DNA TGTGCCAGCAGCTGGCAGGGGATGGGAAACTCCGGCTACTTC.

The chain uses TRBV29-1 and TRBJ2-3, with D possibly being TRBD2 (5 bases). The ends were cut back, 5 bases at V and 1 base at J, with 13 bases in the middle. Germline V gives CDR1 SQVTM, CDR2 ANQGSEA. This CDR3 has 14 amino acids. CDR3 loop: CSVFMTTGTDTQYF. In nucleotides, the CDR3 is TGCAGCGTTTTCATGACTACTGGCACAGATACGCAGTATTTT.

Worth noting for this clonotype: A much larger clone sits a single nucleotide away, making a read error possible. V is TRBV7-8 and J is TRBJ1-5; possibly TRBD1 for D (6 bases). The CDR3 covers 14 residues. Germline values: CDR1 SGHVS, CDR2 FQNEAQ. The chain's CDR3 is CASSSGDTGGQFFF. For the CDR3, the DNA is TGTGCCAGCAGCTCCGGGGATACGGGTGGACAGTTCTTCTTT.

V is TRBV7-2 and J is TRBJ1-1; TRBD1 might be the D (5 bases). V was trimmed by 5 bases and J by 7 bases, leaving 11 bases between them. The germline V gene encodes CDR1 SGHTA and CDR2 FQGNSA. There are 12 residues in the CDR3. The CDR3 region has the DNA TGTGCCAGCAGCCCTTTTGACAGTGAAGCTTTCTTT. Translated, it gives CASSPFDSEAFF. The variable domain in full, with the rest retrieved from reference TRBV7-2 and TRBJ1-1, is GAGVSQSPSNKVTEKGKDVELRCDPISGHTALYWYRQSLGQGLEFLIYFQGNSAPDKSGLPSDRFSAERTGGSVSTLTIQRTQQEDSAVYLCASSPFDSEAFFGQGTRLTVV.

This chain links TRBV7-9 with TRBJ1-2; D might be TRBD1 (5 bases). Between the trimmed V and J ends, which lost 1 base and 14 bases, there was a span of 23 bases. Germline V lookup: CDR1 SEHNR, CDR2 FQNEAQ (reference sequence). The CDR3 runs to 15 residues. The DNA for the CDR3 is TGTGCCAGCAGCTTAGTACCCGGGGCACTGTATTTTGGAACCTTC. Encoded protein: CASSLVPGALYFGTF.

The sample holds one count of this clonotype. The chain employs TRBV2 and TRBJ2-7; TRBD1 matches 10 bases. From germline, CDR1 is SNHLY and CDR2 FYNNEI. CDR3 length: 17 amino acids. V lost 6 bases to trimming and J lost 5 bases; unmatched junction nucleotides: 16. The CDR3 DNA reads TGTGCCAGCAGCACGGGACAGGGGCCCCGGCTGGTTAACGAGCAGTACTTC. Protein product: CASSTGQGPRLVNEQYF.

A single count supports this clonotype. Compared with germline, one end of the junction differs, possibly owing to a read error. This sequence joins TRBV7-8 and TRBJ2-5, with TRBD1 matching 7 bases. The germline V gene encodes CDR1 SGHVS and CDR2 FQNEAQ. The CDR3 runs 12 residues. CDR3 DNA: TGTGCCGGACACTTTCATCCAGACGGGACAGACTTC. This encodes CAGHFHPDGTDF.

In nucleotides, the CDR3 is TGTGCCAGCAGCTTACTAGGGGGACCCGATACGCAGCAGTACGTC. This codes for CASSLLGGPDTQQYV. The V call is TRBV7-8, the J call TRBJ2-7; D is perhaps TRBD1 (6 bases). Looked up from germline, CDR1 is SGHVS and CDR2 is FQNEAQ. V lost 2 bases to trimming and J lost 8 bases, with 19 bases between them. The CDR3 is made up of 15 amino acids.

This chain uses TRBV11-2 with TRBJ2-1, with D unresolved. V was pared by 0 bases and J by 8 bases, with 8 bases between. Looked up from germline, CDR1 is SGHAT and CDR2 is FQNNGV. The CDR3 is made up of 13 amino acids. CDR3 amino acids: CASSLDTRYEQFF. The CDR3 nucleotides are TGTGCCAGCAGCTTAGACACCCGCTATGAGCAGTTCTTC.

This clonotype occurred once. The chain uses TRBV9 and TRBJ2-7; 8 bases line up with TRBD2. The CDR3 runs to 18 residues. J gave up 2 bases and V 4 bases, and 17 bases lay outside the gene matches. In germline, CDR1 is SGDLS, CDR2 YYNGEE. The CDR3 nucleotides read TGTGCCAGCAGCCCTGGACCGGGGGGGGCAGACAATGCCTACGAGCAGTACGTC. Encoded protein: CASSPGPGGADNAYEQYV.

Concerning this clonotype: A single base is all that separates this from a far larger clone, so a read error is likely. The chain joins TRBV7-9 to TRBJ2-3; 8 bases are shared with TRBD2. CDR3 size: 14 residues. From germline, CDR1 is SEHNR and CDR2 FQNEAQ (reference sequence). CDR3 amino acids: CASSPAGGPDTEYF. CDR3 DNA: TGTGCCAGCAGCCCCGCGGGAGGTCCCGATACGGAGTATTTT.

J is TRBJ1-1 and V is TRBV11-3, with 7 bases that match TRBD1. After removal of 3 bases from V and 4 bases from J, the junction contained 2 bases not matched to a gene. The CDR3 has 13 residues. Germline V CDR1 and CDR2: SGHNT, YENEEA. The CDR3 spells CASSFGQATEAFF. The CDR3 DNA follows: TGTGCCAGCAGCTTTGGACAGGCCACTGAAGCTTTCTTT. The full variable domain, completed using reference TRBV11-3 and TRBJ1-1, is EAGVVQSPRYKIIEKKQPVAFWCNPISGHNTLYWYLQNLGQGPELLIRYENEEAVDDSQLPKDRFSAERLKGVDSTLKIQPAELGDSAVYLCASSFGQATEAFFGQGTRLTVV.

This clonotype was detected once. In DNA form, the CDR3 reads TGTGCCAGCAGCTCGCCCGCGCGTGAGCAGTTCGTCGGGCAGTTCTTC. This translates into CASSSPAREQFVGQFF. The chain is built from TRBV7-4 and TRBJ2-1; no clear D. The CDR3 consists of 16 residues. CDR1 SGHVT and CDR2 SQSDAQ come from the germline V gene. V was cut by 4 bases and J by 12 bases, with 25 bases left in between.

The rearrangement uses TRBV2 and TRBJ2-3, with 9 nucleotides matching TRBD1. CDR1 and CDR2 (germline): SNHLY, FYNNEI. The CDR3 consists of 14 residues. With V trimmed by 6 bases and J by 6 bases, 7 bases remained unmatched. The CDR3 region has the DNA TGTGCCAGCAGGGAAACAGGGGGCGCGGATACGCAGTATTTT. This sequence encodes CASRETGGADTQYF. Drawing the rest from reference TRBV2 and TRBJ2-3, the complete variable domain is EPEVTQTPSHQVTQMGQEVILRCVPISNHLYFYWYRQILGQKVEFLVSFYNNEISEKSEIFDDQFSVERPDGSNFTLKIRSTKLEDSAMYFCASRETGGADTQYFGPGTRLTVL.